The clone carrying this TCR beta chain was detected only a few times. The data originate from a study of T cell changes during pregnancy in multiple sclerosis. Assay used: immunoSEQ multiplex PCR; TCRdb lists only in-frame clones, some missing. The sample shows 70,000 or so clones, around 90% of them seen only once. CDR1 is SEHNR and CDR2 is FQNEAQ in the germline V gene (reference sequence). V gave up 2 bases and J gave up 8 bases, with 15 bases separating them. This CDR3 spans 14 amino acids. This chain links TRBV7-9 with TRBJ1-2; perhaps TRBD1 as D (6 bases). This material consisted of CD4+ T cells from peripheral blood mononuclear cells, taken after pregnancy. The TCR comes from a female donor with multiple sclerosis, enrolled in a pregnancy study. The CDR3 DNA reads as TGTGCCAGCAGCTTACCAGGGGAGACTTTCGGCTACACCTTC. This encodes CASSLPGETFGYTF. Based on the CDR3 plus reference TRBV7-9 and TRBJ1-2, the full variable domain is DTGVSQNPRHKITKRGQNVTFRCDPISEHNRLYWYRQTLGQGPEFLTYFQNEAQLEKSRLLSDRFSAERPKGSFSTLEIQRTEQGDSAMYLCASSLPGETFGYTFGSGTRLTVV.